This T cell receptor beta chain comes out of a study of control samples from healthy donors and cancer patients. Using immunoSEQ multiplex PCR, the repertoire was profiled, and TCRdb retains in-frame clones only, with some absent. In the table there are 90,000 to 100,000 clones, 75% to 85% of which are singletons. The CDR3 sequence is 13 residues long. The germline V and J ends were trimmed by 0 bases and 7 bases, with 7 bases remaining between them. From germline, CDR1 is MNHEY and CDR2 SVGEGT. The TCR comes from a woman aged 30 to 39 in good health. Material for sequencing was blood. This chain links TRBV6-2 or TRBV6-3 with TRBJ1-5; D is unclear. The CDR3 loop reads CASSYSSVQPQHF. The CDR3 region has the DNA TGTGCCAGCAGTTACTCCTCGGTCCAGCCCCAGCATTTT.